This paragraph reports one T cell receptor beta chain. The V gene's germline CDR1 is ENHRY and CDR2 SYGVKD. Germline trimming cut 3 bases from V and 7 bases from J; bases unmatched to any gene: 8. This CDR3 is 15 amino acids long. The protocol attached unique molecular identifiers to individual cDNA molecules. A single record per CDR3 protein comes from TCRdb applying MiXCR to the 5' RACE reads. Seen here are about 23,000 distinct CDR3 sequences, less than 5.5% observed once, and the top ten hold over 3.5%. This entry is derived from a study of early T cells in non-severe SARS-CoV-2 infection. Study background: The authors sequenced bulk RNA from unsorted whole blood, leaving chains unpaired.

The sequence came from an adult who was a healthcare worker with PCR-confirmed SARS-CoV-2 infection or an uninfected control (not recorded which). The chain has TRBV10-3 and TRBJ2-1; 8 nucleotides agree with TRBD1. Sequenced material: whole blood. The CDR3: CAISDGDRIENEQFF. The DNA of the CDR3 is TGTGCCATCAGTGATGGGGACAGGATCGAAAATGAGCAGTTCTTC.